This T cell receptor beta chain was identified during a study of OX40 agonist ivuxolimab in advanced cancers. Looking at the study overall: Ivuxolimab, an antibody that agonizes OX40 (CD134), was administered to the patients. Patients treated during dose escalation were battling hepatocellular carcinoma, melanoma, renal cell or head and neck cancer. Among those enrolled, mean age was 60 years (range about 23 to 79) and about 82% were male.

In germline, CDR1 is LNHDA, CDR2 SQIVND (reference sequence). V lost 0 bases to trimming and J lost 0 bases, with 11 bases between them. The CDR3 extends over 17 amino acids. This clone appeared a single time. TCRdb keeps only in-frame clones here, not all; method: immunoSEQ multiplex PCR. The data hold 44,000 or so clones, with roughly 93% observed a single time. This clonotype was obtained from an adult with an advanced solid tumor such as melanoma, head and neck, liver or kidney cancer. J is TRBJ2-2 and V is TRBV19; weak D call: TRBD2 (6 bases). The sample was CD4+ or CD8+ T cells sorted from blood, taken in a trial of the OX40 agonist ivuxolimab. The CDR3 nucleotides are TGTGCCAGTAGTATAGATTCGGGACTCACGAACACCGGGGAGCTGTTTTTT. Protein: CASSIDSGLTNTGELFF.